A selection of T cell receptor beta chains follows, all from one sample in a study of T cell changes during pregnancy in multiple sclerosis. Sequenced by immunoSEQ multiplex PCR; TCRdb stores in-frame clones only, minus some. This sample has 75,000 to 80,000 clones, with 93% found just once. This specimen was peripheral blood, taken after pregnancy. Source of these receptors: a female donor in good health, enrolled as a control in a pregnancy study. CDR3s include the opening cysteine and the closing phenylalanine or tryptophan. Rows may omit the clone size; those that give it use once, few, many or a size class.

v_gene: TRBV14; abundance: -; j_gene: TRBJ2-1; CDR3aa: CASSQDLVGLAGGSKHNEQFF
v_gene: TRBV10-3; abundance: -; j_gene: TRBJ1-2; CDR3aa: CAISESAAGIYGYTF
v_gene: TRBV2; abundance: -; j_gene: TRBJ1-1; CDR3aa: CASSEWQGGTNTEAFF
v_gene: TRBV10-3; abundance: -; j_gene: TRBJ2-3; CDR3aa: CAITQVGGETDTQYF
v_gene: TRBV19; abundance: -; j_gene: TRBJ1-2; CDR3aa: CASRRLVGSNYGYTF
v_gene: TRBV30; abundance: -; j_gene: TRBJ2-5; CDR3aa: CAWSGQGLQETQYF
v_gene: TRBV4-3; abundance: -; j_gene: TRBJ2-3; CDR3aa: CASSLRGTDTQYF
v_gene: TRBV9; abundance: -; j_gene: TRBJ2-5; CDR3aa: CASSVPLAGGRETQYF
v_gene: TRBV29-1; abundance: -; j_gene: TRBJ2-3; CDR3aa: CSVGLRGTRTDTQYF
v_gene: TRBV30; abundance: -; j_gene: TRBJ1-1; CDR3aa: CAWSPHRNTEAFF
v_gene: TRBV11-2; abundance: once; j_gene: TRBJ2-3; CDR3aa: CASSVILAGGVDTQYF
v_gene: TRBV7-2; abundance: -; j_gene: TRBJ1-1; CDR3aa: CASSFPRATPSNTEAFF
v_gene: TRBV6-5; abundance: -; j_gene: TRBJ2-1; CDR3aa: CASSYSGRADYNEQFF
v_gene: TRBV28; abundance: -; j_gene: TRBJ1-4; CDR3aa: CASNARQAIFYATNEKLFF
v_gene: TRBV28; abundance: -; j_gene: TRBJ1-4; CDR3aa: CASSSVRGALNEKLFF
v_gene: TRBV4-2; abundance: -; j_gene: TRBJ1-1; CDR3aa: CASCRLDRNTEAFF
v_gene: TRBV9; abundance: -; j_gene: TRBJ1-5; CDR3aa: CASSVATEGQPQHF
v_gene: TRBV19; abundance: -; j_gene: TRBJ1-6; CDR3aa: CASNTGYSPLHF
v_gene: TRBV4-2; abundance: once; j_gene: TRBJ2-3; CDR3aa: CASSQGLAGYFSTDTQYF
v_gene: TRBV19; abundance: -; j_gene: TRBJ2-1; CDR3aa: CASSMGSGGARGNEQFF
v_gene: TRBV9; abundance: few; j_gene: TRBJ2-2; CDR3aa: CASSVGAAQAGELFF
v_gene: TRBV25-1; abundance: -; j_gene: TRBJ1-1; CDR3aa: CASSVRQGNTEAFF
v_gene: TRBV4-1; abundance: -; j_gene: TRBJ1-1; CDR3aa: CASSQDPGVGGTEAFF
v_gene: TRBV18; abundance: -; j_gene: TRBJ1-5; CDR3aa: CASSPPDRNHQPQHF
v_gene: TRBV29-1; abundance: -; j_gene: TRBJ2-3; CDR3aa: CSAPLGGNTDTQYF
v_gene: TRBV11-1; abundance: -; j_gene: TRBJ2-5; CDR3aa: CASSPRWKETQYF
v_gene: TRBV5-1; abundance: -; j_gene: TRBJ2-2; CDR3aa: CASSFAGLTGELFF
v_gene: TRBV5-1; abundance: -; j_gene: TRBJ2-7; CDR3aa: CASSLSPSSYEQYF
v_gene: TRBV7-9; abundance: -; j_gene: TRBJ2-2; CDR3aa: CASSTRGRGPTGELFF
v_gene: TRBV5-8; abundance: -; j_gene: TRBJ2-1; CDR3aa: CASSFGAGATYNEQFF
v_gene: TRBV19; abundance: -; j_gene: TRBJ2-7; CDR3aa: CASSAGLANYEQYF
v_gene: TRBV7-8; abundance: few; j_gene: TRBJ1-1; CDR3aa: CASSLVAMNTEAFF
v_gene: TRBV19; abundance: -; j_gene: TRBJ1-5; CDR3aa: CASTRDRVNQPQHF
v_gene: TRBV10-3; abundance: once; j_gene: TRBJ2-2; CDR3aa: CAISAFSGSAGELFF
v_gene: TRBV7-2; abundance: -; j_gene: TRBJ2-5; CDR3aa: CASSWGGIETQYF
v_gene: TRBV2; abundance: -; j_gene: TRBJ1-3; CDR3aa: CASSSVRTGSGNTIYF
v_gene: TRBV6-1; abundance: once; j_gene: TRBJ1-5; CDR3aa: CASSARAGTRLDQPQHF
v_gene: TRBV7-8; abundance: once; j_gene: TRBJ1-1; CDR3aa: CASSFGGNTEAFF
v_gene: TRBV25-1; abundance: -; j_gene: TRBJ1-4; CDR3aa: CASARRDPRNEKLFF
v_gene: TRBV10-3; abundance: -; j_gene: TRBJ1-4; CDR3aa: CAISETKQGNNEKLFF